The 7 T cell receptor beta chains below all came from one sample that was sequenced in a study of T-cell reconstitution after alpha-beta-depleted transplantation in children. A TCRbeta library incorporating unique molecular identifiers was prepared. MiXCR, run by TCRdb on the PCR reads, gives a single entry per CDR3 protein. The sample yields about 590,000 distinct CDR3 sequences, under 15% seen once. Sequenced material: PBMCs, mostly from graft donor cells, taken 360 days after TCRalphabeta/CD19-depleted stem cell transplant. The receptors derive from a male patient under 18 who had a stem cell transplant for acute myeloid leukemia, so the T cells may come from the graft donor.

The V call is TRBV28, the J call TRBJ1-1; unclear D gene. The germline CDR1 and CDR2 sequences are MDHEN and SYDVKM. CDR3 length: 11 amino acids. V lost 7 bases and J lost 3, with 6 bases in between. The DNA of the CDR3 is TGTGCCAGCAAGACCTACACTGAAGCTTTCTTT. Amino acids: CASKTYTEAFF.

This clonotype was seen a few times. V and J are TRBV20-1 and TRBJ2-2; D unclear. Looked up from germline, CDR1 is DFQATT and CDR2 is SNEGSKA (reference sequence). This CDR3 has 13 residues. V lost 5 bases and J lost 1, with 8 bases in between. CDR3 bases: TGCAGTGCTCCCCCATGGAACACCGGGGAGCTGTTTTTT. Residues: CSAPPWNTGELFF.

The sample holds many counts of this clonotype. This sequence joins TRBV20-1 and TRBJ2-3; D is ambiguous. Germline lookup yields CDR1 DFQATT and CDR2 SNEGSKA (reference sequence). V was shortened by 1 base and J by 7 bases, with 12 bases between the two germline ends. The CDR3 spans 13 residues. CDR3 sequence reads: CSARASLEYTQYF. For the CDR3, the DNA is TGCAGTGCTAGAGCGTCTCTCGAATATACGCAGTATTTT.

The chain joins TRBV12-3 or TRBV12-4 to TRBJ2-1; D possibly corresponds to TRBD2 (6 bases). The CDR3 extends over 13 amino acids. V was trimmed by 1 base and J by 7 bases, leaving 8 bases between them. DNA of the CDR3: TGTGCCAGCAGTTTAGATAGCGGAAATGAGCAGTTCTTC. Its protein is CASSLDSGNEQFF.

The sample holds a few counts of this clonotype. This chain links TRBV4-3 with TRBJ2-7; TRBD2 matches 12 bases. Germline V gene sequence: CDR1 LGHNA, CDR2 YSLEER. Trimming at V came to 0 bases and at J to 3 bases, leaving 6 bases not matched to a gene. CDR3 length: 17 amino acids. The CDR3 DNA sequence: TGCGCCAGCAGCCAAGAAATGACTAGCGGGAGCCTCTACGAGCAGTACTTC. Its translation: CASSQEMTSGSLYEQYF.

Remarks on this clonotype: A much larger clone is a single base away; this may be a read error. CDR3 amino acids: CSVRRDRDYEEYF. The CDR3 coding sequence is TGCAGCGTTCGCCGGGACAGGGACTACGAGGAGTACTTC. The chain carries TRBV29-1 and TRBJ2-7; 9 bases match TRBD1. CDR3 length equals 13 residues. Looked up from germline, CDR1 is SQVTM and CDR2 is ANQGSEA.

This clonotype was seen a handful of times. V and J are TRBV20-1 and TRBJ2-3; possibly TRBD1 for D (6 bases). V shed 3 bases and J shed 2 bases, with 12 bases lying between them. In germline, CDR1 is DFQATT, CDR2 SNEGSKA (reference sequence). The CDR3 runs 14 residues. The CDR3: CSASNTGFTDTQYF. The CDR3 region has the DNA TGCAGTGCTAGTAATACAGGGTTCACAGATACGCAGTATTTT.